What follows are 20 T cell receptor beta chains derived from one specimen sequenced in a study of CXCR3-negative and CXCR3-positive naive CD8 T cells. In preparing the TRB cDNA libraries, 5' RACE with UMI labels was used. TCRdb reprocessed the 5' RACE reads and keeps a single row for each CDR3 protein, giving no DNA. The specimen's table records 40,000 to 45,000 distinct CDR3 sequences. The specimen was memory CD8+ T cells from blood. These receptors were obtained from a human donor in good health. Some clones in this sample may be carry-over from other donors' samples.

This sequence joins TRBV29-1 and TRBJ1-1. CDR1 and CDR2 from the germline V gene are SQVTM and ANQGSEA. The CDR3 is 12 amino acids. The CDR3 sequence is CSVVNMNTEAFF.

The chain's CDR3 is CASSSLYGTGETQYF. The chain recombines TRBV5-1 with TRBJ2-5; the TRBD1 assignment by TCRdb is unverifiable without DNA. This CDR3 region has 15 residues. Germline CDR1 is SGHRS and CDR2 is YFSETQ.

CDR3: CASSPSGGEQETQYF. The chain uses TRBV6-4 and TRBJ2-5; absent DNA, TCRdb's TRBD2 call cannot be checked. CDR1 MRHNA and CDR2 SNTAGT come from the germline V gene. This CDR3 has 15 residues.

The gene calls are TRBV21-1 and TRBJ1-1; TCRdb lists TRBD1, though no DNA is available to test this call. TRBV21-1 is a pseudogene segment. The CDR3 loop spans 18 amino acids. CDR3 residues: CARPVGRRQAGMNTEAFF.

CDR3 residues: CASSYPPARDYNEQFF. The chain is built from TRBV7-9 and TRBJ2-1; TCRdb's D call of TRBD1 is untestable without DNA. CDR1 is SEHNR, CDR2 FQNEAQ, per germline (reference sequence). The CDR3 contains 16 residues.

The chain joins TRBV6-5 to TRBJ1-1. The V gene's germline CDR1 is MNHEY and CDR2 SVGAGI. The CDR3 covers 15 residues. This chain's CDR3 is CASSYFPAENTEAFF.

This chain connects TRBV29-1 to TRBJ2-1; TCRdb's D call, TRBD1, is unchecked because there is no DNA. Germline V gene lookup returns CDR1 SQVTM and CDR2 ANQGSEA. The CDR3 runs to 18 residues. The CDR3 sequence is CSVEMGVGRFRSYNEQFF.

The chain combines TRBV6-2 or TRBV6-3 with TRBJ1-6; the D gene TCRdb calls, TRBD1, cannot be checked with no DNA. This CDR3 has 16 residues. Germline V lookup: CDR1 MNHEY, CDR2 SVGEGT. The CDR3 region is CASSFAQDRVNSPLHF.

The chain uses TRBV7-9 and TRBJ2-3; TCRdb calls TRBD1, which cannot be checked without DNA. CDR1 and CDR2 from the germline V gene are SEHNR and FQNEAQ (reference sequence). The CDR3 totals 11 residues. CDR3 protein: CASSQGAEQYF.

This chain joins TRBV20-1 and TRBJ2-2. Germline assignment: CDR1 DFQATT and CDR2 SNEGSKA (reference sequence). The CDR3 sequence is 13 residues long. CDR3 sequence: CSAIRSNTGELFF.

This chain connects TRBV9 to TRBJ1-2. The CDR3 is made up of 15 amino acids. Germline V CDR1 and CDR2: SGDLS, YYNGEE. CDR3 in amino acids: CASSGSKGANYGYTF.

This chain links TRBV29-1 with TRBJ2-1. Per the germline V gene, CDR1 is SQVTM and CDR2 is ANQGSEA. The CDR3 is 15 amino acids. CDR3: CSVEGAVSSYNEQFF.

V gene TRBV10-3 combines with J gene TRBJ1-2; the D gene TCRdb calls, TRBD1, cannot be checked with no DNA. The CDR3 is 13 amino acids. Germline V gene lookup returns CDR1 ENHRY and CDR2 SYGVKD. CDR3 amino acids: CAIPNDSLYGYTF.

V usage is TRBV6-5 and J usage is TRBJ1-1; with no DNA, the TCRdb D assignment of TRBD1 cannot be verified. Germline V gene sequence: CDR1 MNHEY, CDR2 SVGAGI. The length of the CDR3 is 15 residues. CDR3 protein: CASSPQTGMNTEAFF.

The chain uses TRBV28 and TRBJ2-7. The CDR3 consists of 13 residues. CDR1 is MDHEN and CDR2 is SYDVKM in the germline V gene. Here the CDR3 reads CASSFSASFEQYF.

The CDR3 loop reads CASSLVAGAYTEAFF. The rearrangement joins TRBV7-8 to TRBJ1-1; the TCRdb D gene call, TRBD1, has no DNA to confirm it. The CDR3 spans 15 residues. Germline values: CDR1 SGHVS, CDR2 FQNEAQ.

CDR3 amino acids: CASSLGQGLNTEAFF. The J gene is TRBJ1-1, the V gene TRBV12-3 or TRBV12-4; TCRdb selects TRBD1, and the lack of DNA leaves this call unchecked. The length of the CDR3 is 15 residues.

The rearrangement joins TRBV6-2 or TRBV6-3 to TRBJ1-1; TCRdb returns TRBD1, unconfirmable since there is no DNA. This CDR3 region has 16 residues. In germline, CDR1 is MNHEY, CDR2 SVGEGT. The CDR3 loop reads CASSYTTGTGNTEAFF.

The CDR3 protein is CSVEDQFFAAGQGSSYNEQFF. This rearrangement joins TRBV29-1 to TRBJ2-1. The CDR3 extends over 21 amino acids. Per the germline V gene, CDR1 is SQVTM and CDR2 is ANQGSEA.

The rearrangement uses TRBV28 and TRBJ2-1; with no DNA, the TCRdb D assignment of TRBD2 cannot be verified. CDR3 length: 16 residues. Germline V gene sequence: CDR1 MDHEN, CDR2 SYDVKM. This chain's CDR3 is CASSPTSGNSYNEQFF.